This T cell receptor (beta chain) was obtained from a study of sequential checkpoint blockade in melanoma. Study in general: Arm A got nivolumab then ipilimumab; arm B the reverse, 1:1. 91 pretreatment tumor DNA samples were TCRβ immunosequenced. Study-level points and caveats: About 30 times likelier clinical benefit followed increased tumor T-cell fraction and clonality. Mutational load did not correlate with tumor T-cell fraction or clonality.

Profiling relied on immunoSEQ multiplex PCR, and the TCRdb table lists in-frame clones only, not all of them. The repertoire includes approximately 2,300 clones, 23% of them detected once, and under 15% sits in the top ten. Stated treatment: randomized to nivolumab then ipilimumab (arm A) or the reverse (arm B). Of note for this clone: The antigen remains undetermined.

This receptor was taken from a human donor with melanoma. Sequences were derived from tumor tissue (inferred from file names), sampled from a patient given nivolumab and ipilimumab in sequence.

The chain's CDR3 is CASSLRGASNQPQHF. CDR3 DNA sequence: TGTGCCAGCAGTTTACGGGGAGCTAGCAATCAGCCCCAGCATTTT. The V and J genes are TRBV28 and TRBJ1-5, with unresolved D. In germline, CDR1 is MDHEN, CDR2 SYDVKM. Trimming left V 2 bases short and J 0 bases short, with 8 bases between. This CDR3 is 15 amino acids long.